Shown below are 22 T cell receptor beta chains from a single sample sequenced in a study of blood T cells in healthy people across ages. Alongside a J-beta primer mix, a sample-barcoded 5' primer served in a second PCR lasting roughly 7 to 11 cycles. Each CDR3 protein is one row after TCRdb ran MiXCR on the 5' RACE reads. The profile shows about 840,000 distinct CDR3 sequences, around 29% of them singletons. A further study also used this sample, focusing on T cells of mothers and their children.

The sequenced sample was blood. Source of these receptors: a woman in her thirties or forties in good health.

This clonotype has a handful of counts. For the CDR3, the DNA is TGTGCCAGCAGGTGGGGGCTCCAAGAGACCCAGTACTTC. Its protein is CASRWGLQETQYF. The chain couples TRBV2 to TRBJ2-5, with D tentatively TRBD1 (6 bases). The V end lost 6 bases, the J end lost 1 base, and 9 bases lay between the germline ends. The CDR3 has 13 residues. Germline CDR1 SNHLY, CDR2 FYNNEI.

This clonotype showed up just a few times. V is TRBV28 and J is TRBJ1-5; no clear D gene. The CDR3 covers 15 residues. V was pared by 1 base and J by 9 bases, with 16 bases between. The germline gives CDR1 MDHEN, CDR2 SYDVKM. The CDR3 region is CASSLLGGRFRPQHF. CDR3 DNA: TGTGCCAGCAGTTTATTGGGAGGGAGATTTAGGCCCCAGCATTTT. The full variable domain, rest sourced from reference TRBV28 and TRBJ1-5, is DVKVTQSSRYLVKRTGEKVFLECVQDMDHENMFWYRQDPGLGLRLIYFSYDVKMKEKGDIPEGYSVSREKKERFSLILESASTNQTSMYLCASSLLGGRFRPQHFGDGTRLSIL.

The chain employs TRBV20-1 and TRBJ2-1; the D is unclear. The CDR3 totals 14 residues. The germline gives CDR1 DFQATT, CDR2 SNEGSKA (reference sequence). V lost 5 bases to trimming and J lost 6 bases, with 17 bases between them. CDR3 amino acids: CSAPLGTHSNEQFF. The CDR3 DNA sequence: TGCAGTGCTCCCCTAGGTACCCATAGCAATGAGCAGTTCTTC.

As concerns this clonotype: Relative to the germline gene, one junction end is altered; a read error may explain this. J is TRBJ1-2 and V is TRBV3-1; a possible D gene is TRBD1 (6 bases). The CDR3 is 15 residues long. The germline gives CDR1 LGHDT, CDR2 YNNKEL (reference sequence). The CDR3 DNA follows: TGTGCCAACAGCCGCGTGGGGGCGTCCGGTTTTGGCTACACCTTC. Its translation is CANSRVGASGFGYTF.

In this sample, this clonotype turned up a few times. The genes are TRBV24-1 and TRBJ2-2, with 7 positions matching TRBD2. The germline gives CDR1 KGHDR, CDR2 SFDVKD. Unmatched junction bases numbered 11, after V lost 7 bases and J lost 4 bases. CDR3 length: 16 residues. CDR3 loop: CATRGSGGSRTGELFF. CDR3 in DNA: TGTGCCACCAGGGGTTCGGGGGGATCGCGCACCGGGGAGCTGTTTTTT.

This clonotype was counted only a few times. The chain combines TRBV14 with TRBJ2-7, with D uncertain. V dropped 1 base and J dropped 0 bases, with 16 bases sitting between them. The CDR3 extends over 17 amino acids. Germline-derived CDR1 and CDR2 are SGHDN and FVKESK. CDR3 in amino acids: CASSQGPLDLSSYEQYF. As DNA, the CDR3 is TGTGCCAGCAGCCAAGGGCCCCTCGACTTATCCTCCTACGAGCAGTACTTC. The full variable domain, completed using reference TRBV14 and TRBJ2-7, is EAGVTQFPSHSVIEKGQTVTLRCDPISGHDNLYWYRRVMGKEIKFLLHFVKESKQDESGMPNNRFLAERTGGTYSTLKVQPAELEDSGVYFCASSQGPLDLSSYEQYFGPGTRLTVT.

Note on this clonotype: This could be a read error, since a much larger clone is one nucleotide away. The chain recombines TRBV5-8 with TRBJ2-5; no clear D gene. The DNA end favors TRBJ2-7, so the J call may be wrong. CDR1 is SGHTS and CDR2 is YDEGEE in the germline V gene. CDR3 size: 12 residues. CDR3 DNA: TGTGCCAGCAGCCCTGACCACTGCGAGCAGTACTTC. It codes for CASSPDHCEQYF.

A note on this clonotype: It may be a read error: a sequence one base away is much more abundant. The gene calls are TRBV29-1 and TRBJ2-5, with TRBD2 matching over 9 bases. Losses at the gene ends were 5 bases for V and 1 base for J; bases not matched to a gene: 8. Germline-derived CDR1 and CDR2 are SQVTM and ANQGSEA. The CDR3 length is 15 residues. In DNA, the CDR3 is TGCAGCGTTATGGAAGTAGCGGGGGTCCAAGAGACCCAGTACTTC. It yields the protein CSVMEVAGVQETQYF.

The chain is built from TRBV11-1 and TRBJ2-7; TRBD1 is a possible D gene (5 bases). The CDR3 sequence is 15 residues long. Germline CDR1 SGHAT, CDR2 FQDESV (reference sequence). Trimming stripped 3 bases from V and 2 bases from J, with 14 bases between. CDR3 amino acids: CASSFTERGPYEQYF. Written as DNA, the CDR3 is TGTGCCAGCAGCTTTACAGAAAGGGGCCCCTACGAGCAGTACTTC. Looking up the rest from reference TRBV11-1 and TRBJ2-7 gives the full variable domain: EAEVAQSPRYKITEKSQAVAFWCDPISGHATLYWYRQILGQGPELLVQFQDESVVDDSQLPKDRFSAERLKGVDSTLKIQPAELGDSAMYLCASSFTERGPYEQYFGPGTRLTVT.

This sequence joins TRBV28 and TRBJ1-1; D is possibly TRBD1 (5 bases). The CDR3 length is 15 residues. Deletions cut 5 bases from V and 1 base from J, with 14 bases between. From germline, CDR1 is MDHEN and CDR2 SYDVKM. CDR3 in DNA: TGTGCCAGCAGTGGGTCCGGGGCTCCGAACACTGAAGCTTTCTTT. It yields the protein CASSGSGAPNTEAFF.

In this sample, this clonotype turned up a few times. This chain uses TRBV5-1 with TRBJ1-1, with TRBD1 identical over 9 bases. In germline, CDR1 is SGHRS, CDR2 YFSETQ. Trimming removed 1 base from V and 10 bases from J; junction bases left unmatched: 11. This CDR3 has 15 amino acids. This CDR3 is CASSLNMGQGGGAFF. DNA for the CDR3: TGCGCCAGCAGCTTGAATATGGGACAGGGTGGGGGAGCTTTCTTT.

About this clonotype: Since a much larger clone is just one base distant, this may be a read error. The CDR3 DNA reads TGTGCCAACAGCCAAGAGACGGACTATGGCTACACCTTC. Residues: CANSQETDYGYTF. This chain connects TRBV14 to TRBJ1-2; no firm D call. Germline V gene data show CDR1 as SGHDN and CDR2 as FVKESK. This CDR3 has 13 residues.

This clonotype was observed a few times. This rearrangement joins TRBV20-1 to TRBJ1-1; D might be TRBD1 (5 bases). Trimming removed 5 bases from V and 5 bases from J, with 18 bases in between. The CDR3 spans 14 residues. CDR1 DFQATT and CDR2 SNEGSKA come from the germline V gene (reference sequence). CDR3 sequence: CSAPSGGRETEAFF. The CDR3 bases are TGCAGTGCTCCTTCGGGGGGAAGAGAAACTGAAGCTTTCTTT.

This sequence joins TRBV11-2 and TRBJ1-2, with 9 positions matching TRBD1. With 1 base clipped from V and 4 bases from J, the junction kept 19 bases outside the gene matches. The CDR3 has 20 amino acids. The germline V gene has CDR1 SGHAT and CDR2 FQNNGV. CDR3 sequence: CASSLGDRATSRVRLYGYTF. The DNA for the CDR3 is TGTGCCAGCAGCTTAGGGGACAGGGCCACGTCTCGGGTCCGGCTCTATGGCTACACCTTC.

CDR3 sequence: CASSLTTSGGFQETQYF. CDR3 sequence (DNA): TGTGCCAGCAGCTTGACGACTAGCGGGGGCTTCCAGGAGACCCAGTACTTC. J is TRBJ2-5 and V is TRBV5-4, with 12 positions matching TRBD2. Trimming cost V 1 base and J 5 bases; bases outside gene matches: 9. This CDR3 is 17 amino acids long. From germline, CDR1 is SGHNT and CDR2 YYREEE (reference sequence).

At least ten counts were recorded for this clonotype. The chain carries TRBV20-1 and TRBJ2-7; no clear D. Germline-derived CDR1 and CDR2 are DFQATT and SNEGSKA (reference sequence). The CDR3 totals 15 residues. Trimming removed 1 base from V and 0 bases from J, with 13 bases in between. CDR3 coding DNA: TGCAGTGCTAGAGTGGCGGCTTACGGCTCCTACGAGCAGTACTTC. Residues: CSARVAAYGSYEQYF.

This clonotype was recorded a few times. The genes are TRBV9 and TRBJ2-7; 8 nucleotides line up with TRBD2. The J segment lost 3 bases and the V segment lost 3 bases, leaving 8 bases of the junction unmatched. CDR1 and CDR2 from the germline V gene are SGDLS and YYNGEE. This CDR3 is built from 15 residues. This CDR3 reads CASSAFPGLGYEQYF. The CDR3 bases are TGTGCCAGCAGCGCATTCCCGGGACTAGGCTACGAGCAGTACTTC.

This chain uses TRBV15 with TRBJ2-3, with 7 positions matching TRBD2. CDR3 length: 16 residues. Per germline, CDR1 LNHNV and CDR2 YYDKDF (reference sequence). J gave up 2 bases and V 3 bases, and 8 bases lay outside the gene matches. The CDR3 here is CATSSAGVWDTDTQYF. The CDR3 DNA reads as TGTGCCACCAGCAGCGCGGGGGTCTGGGACACAGATACGCAGTATTTT.

This clonotype was found a few times. The CDR3 sequence is CASSIGPRDLHF. CDR3 sequence (DNA): TGTGCCAGCAGCATAGGACCCCGTGACCTCCACTTT. The chain has TRBV7-2 and TRBJ1-6; D ambiguous. The germline V gene has CDR1 SGHTA and CDR2 FQGNSA. This CDR3 region has 12 residues. Trimming stripped 5 bases from V and 15 bases from J, with 14 bases between.

This clonotype was observed a handful of times. The V and J genes are TRBV7-2 and TRBJ2-3; 10 bases are a match to TRBD2. The trim removed 5 bases at V and 0 bases at J, leaving 11 bases unmatched. The CDR3 contains 18 residues. Germline CDR1 reads SGHTA; CDR2 reads FQGNSA. The CDR3 region has the DNA TGTGCCAGCAGCAGCTTATGGATAGCGGGGGGAAGCACAGATACGCAGTATTTT. This sequence encodes CASSSLWIAGGSTDTQYF.

The gene calls are TRBV7-9 and TRBJ2-6; 8 bases map to TRBD1. CDR3 length equals 17 residues. Germline CDR1 SEHNR, CDR2 FQNEAQ (reference sequence). The ends lost 3 bases at V and 0 bases at J; junction bases unmatched: 4. CDR3 DNA: TGTGCCAGCAGCTTCCGACAGGGGACCTCTGGGGCCAACGTCCTGACTTTC. Protein: CASSFRQGTSGANVLTF.

The V call is TRBV28, the J call TRBJ2-7; TRBD1 or TRBD2 may be the D gene (5 bases each). V shed 2 bases and J shed 3 bases, with 14 bases lying between them. The CDR3 spans 15 residues. Looked up from germline, CDR1 is MDHEN and CDR2 is SYDVKM. The CDR3 DNA follows: TGTGCCAGCAGTTTACCCGGGACCGCGGACTACGAGCAGTACTTC. Protein product: CASSLPGTADYEQYF.